This T cell receptor (beta chain) was sequenced for a study of blood T cell repertoires in COVID-19 (dated by TCRdb to 2018 to 2020). Regarding the complete study: The collaborator samples originated in the United States, Italy and Spain and spanned the acute and convalescent phases of COVID-19. A freely available public database, intended as a resource for researchers studying the immune response to SARS-CoV-2, is where the repertoires were released. The dataset comprised deeply sampled blood TCRbeta repertoires from subjects exposed to, actively infected with, or recovered from COVID-19. Nearly every sample came with metadata listing a de-identified subject ID, COVID-19 status, age in years and sex. Samples were obtained from the ongoing ImmuneRACE study (first 160 participants) and from roughly 1,300 subjects provided by 6 global collaborators. HLA class I and class II types, where available, came from metadata supplied by the sample provider rather than from assay-based typing. The prospective study material was composed of cDNA or gDNA derived from T cells, B-cell-depleted T cells, or PBMCs.

TCRbeta CDR3 regions were amplified from genomic DNA using the immunoSEQ Assay, a bias-controlled multiplex PCR. Per the authors' processing: Nucleated cell counts per sample were estimated from amplification of reference gene primers within the assay. Sequence reads were collapsed and filtered to measure the absolute abundance of every unique TCRbeta CDR3 rearrangement. For each sample, productive Simpson clonality was calculated as the square root of Simpson's diversity index over productive rearrangements. This immuneACCESS table, as held by TCRdb, lists in-frame sequences with V and J called but not all clones. Of the missing ones, under half trace to an unresolved V gene in checked studies; the others have no known cause. The DNA was the basis for D and trimming; V, J and clone size are from that table. Across this sample there are under 300,000 clones, with roughly nine tenths seen only once. 0.95% to 1.5% of the sample lies in the top ten.

In the prospective study, participants were about 18 to 100 years old, resided in approximately 22 geographic areas of the United States, and were enrolled through a virtual design. Cohort assignment in the prospective study relied on participant-reported clinical history from a screening survey and a study questionnaire. Mobile phlebotomists in the prospective study collected whole blood, serum and a nasopharyngeal or oropharyngeal swab from every participant. Prospective study participants could optionally give additional blood draws and questionnaires over a 2-month period. Prospective study blood samples were shipped either frozen or at room temperature before DNA extraction. Overall results and qualifications from the work: Clinical and demographic metadata were provided uncurated, with the amount varying by source and participant.

From the germline V gene, CDR1 is MDHEN and CDR2 is SYDVKM. Spanning cysteine to phenylalanine, the CDR3 consists of 15 amino acids. Only the CDR3 region is kept as DNA, spanning 45 bases read in frame from base 1. V loses 3 bases, J loses 3 bases, and the germline ends lie 14 bases apart. For this clone: Its antigen is currently not known. Within one base of it there is no much larger clone, and no base qualities were kept.

The TCR sequence derives from a human donor in a cohort exposed to, infected with or recovered from COVID-19 (not recorded which). The donor label of this sample is uncertain. Sequenced: PBMCs or T cells enriched from blood (not recorded which). Rearrangement joined TRBV28 to TRBJ1-2, with the D gene not clear enough to name. CDR3 loop: CASSFLLRGHYGYTF. The nucleotide sequence is given as TGTGCCAGCAGTTTTCTATTGCGCGGGCACTATGGCTACACCTTC.